These 9 T cell receptor beta chains were sequenced from one sample in a study of breast tumors, draining lymph nodes, adjacent tissues. The lymph nodes were axillary draining lymph nodes from breast cancer patients. TCRdb called the multiplex PCR reads again in MiXCR, with one record for every CDR3 protein. The table shows about 130,000 distinct CDR3 sequences, with about 20% occurring only once. Sequenced input: axillary lymph node tissue. Every receptor here comes from a female donor with breast cancer. Some clones in this sample may be carry-over from other donors' samples.

About this clonotype itself: A read error is possible here, since a much larger clone lies one base away. The V gene is TRBV24-1, the J gene TRBJ2-2; TRBD1 aligns across 8 bases. CDR3 length equals 14 residues. Germline CDR1 reads KGHDR; CDR2 reads SFDVKD. V gave up 7 bases and J gave up 6 bases; unmatched junction bases: 6. The CDR3 DNA is TGTGCCACCAGCTGGACAGGGATTCCCGGGGAGCTGTTTTTT. It is translated as CATSWTGIPGELFF.

This clonotype was seen repeatedly, ten times or more. This chain's CDR3 is CASNLARGGRRLLTDTQYF. The CDR3, as DNA: TGTGCCAGCAACCTGGCGCGTGGGGGGCGGAGGTTACTCACAGATACGCAGTATTTT. This chain connects TRBV7-3 to TRBJ2-3; D tentatively reads TRBD1 or TRBD2 (6 bases each). V lost 7 bases and J 2 bases, leaving 28 bases between the germline ends. The CDR3 consists of 19 residues. Germline CDR1 and CDR2: SGHTA and FQGTGA. The full variable domain, with the rest looked up from reference TRBV7-3 and TRBJ2-3, is GAGVSQTPSNKVTEKGKYVELRCDPISGHTALYWYRQSLGQGPEFLIYFQGTGAADDSGLPNDRFFAVRPEGSVSTLKIQRTERGDSAVYLCASNLARGGRRLLTDTQYFGPGTRLTVL.

About this clonotype itself: A much larger clone lies one base from this, so it may be a read error. V is TRBV5-1 and J is TRBJ1-4, with D possibly TRBD1 on 5 matching bases. Germline V CDR1 and CDR2: SGHRS, YFSETQ. Trimming left V 5 bases short and J 0 bases short, with 11 bases between. There are 15 residues in the CDR3. The CDR3 is CASRSTGSTNEKLFF. The CDR3 DNA is TGCGCCAGCAGATCAACAGGCTCAACTAATGAAAAACTGTTTTTT.

This clonotype was seen many times. The chain couples TRBV9 to TRBJ2-1; 9 positions match TRBD2. The CDR3 covers 16 residues. Germline V gene data show CDR1 as SGDLS and CDR2 as YYNGEE. Trimming cost V 2 bases and J 5 bases; bases outside gene matches: 8. The CDR3 region is CASSVFGGRANNEQFF. CDR3 DNA sequence: TGTGCCAGCAGCGTGTTCGGCGGGAGGGCCAACAATGAGCAGTTCTTC.

In its sample, this clonotype was seen a few times. The chain combines TRBV11-2 with TRBJ2-3; 8 positions agree with TRBD1. This CDR3 comprises 15 residues. With V trimmed by 4 bases and J by 6 bases, 9 bases remained unmatched. Germline loops: CDR1 SGHAT, CDR2 FQNNGV. The CDR3 is CASSSDQGASDTQYF. CDR3 coding DNA: TGTGCCAGCAGCTCGGATCAGGGGGCTTCGGATACGCAGTATTTT.

This clonotype showed up many times. The chain uses TRBV12-3 or TRBV12-4 and TRBJ1-6; tentative D call: TRBD1 (5 bases). The CDR3 sequence is 13 residues long. V was shortened by 7 bases and J by 7 bases, with 11 bases between the two germline ends. The CDR3 region has the DNA TGTGCCAGCATGGGGCAGAGGAATTCACCCCTCCACTTT. The encoded protein is CASMGQRNSPLHF.

Worth noting for this clonotype: Since a much larger clone is just one base distant, this may be a read error. The chain has TRBV12-3 or TRBV12-4 and TRBJ2-2; possible D gene TRBD2, 5 bases. The CDR3 loop spans 15 amino acids. The CDR3 DNA is TGTGCCAGCAGATTAGGGTTTGTAGCCACCGGGGAGCTGGTTTTT. Its translation: CASRLGFVATGELVF.

Points on this clonotype: A much larger clone differs by one base, so this may be a read error. V and J are TRBV6-6 and TRBJ2-1; D ambiguous. CDR1 MNHNY and CDR2 SVGAGI come from the germline V gene (reference sequence). This CDR3 has 13 residues. The CDR3 is CAGSYSNYNEQFF. The CDR3 bases are TGTGCCGGCAGTTACTCGAACTACAATGAGCAGTTCTTC.

This clonotype was counted ten times or more. V usage is TRBV7-2 and J usage is TRBJ1-4; tentative D call: TRBD1 (6 bases). V gave up 4 bases and J gave up 11 bases, with 17 bases separating them. Germline V gene sequence: CDR1 SGHTA, CDR2 FQGNSA. This CDR3 region has 14 residues. The CDR3 reads CASSSPGTKGKLFF. The CDR3 DNA sequence: TGTGCCAGCAGCTCCCCGGGGACAAAAGGGAAACTGTTTTTT.